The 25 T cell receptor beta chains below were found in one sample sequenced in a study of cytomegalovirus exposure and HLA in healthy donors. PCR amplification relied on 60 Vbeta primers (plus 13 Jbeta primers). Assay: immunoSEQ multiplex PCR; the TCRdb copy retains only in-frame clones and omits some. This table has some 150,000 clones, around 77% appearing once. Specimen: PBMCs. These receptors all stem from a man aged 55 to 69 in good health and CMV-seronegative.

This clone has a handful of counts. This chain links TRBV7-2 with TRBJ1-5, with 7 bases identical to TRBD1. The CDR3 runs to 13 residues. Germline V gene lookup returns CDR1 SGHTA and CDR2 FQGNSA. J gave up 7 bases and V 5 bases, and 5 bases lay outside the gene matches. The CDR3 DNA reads TGTGCCAGCAGCCCAACAGGGGACCAGCCCCAGCATTTT. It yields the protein CASSPTGDQPQHF.

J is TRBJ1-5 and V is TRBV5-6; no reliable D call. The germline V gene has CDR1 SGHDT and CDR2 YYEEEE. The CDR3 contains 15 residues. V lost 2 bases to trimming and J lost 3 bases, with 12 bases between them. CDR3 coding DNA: TGTGCCAGCAGCTTTTACAGAACCCCCAATCAGCCCCAGCATTTT. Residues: CASSFYRTPNQPQHF.

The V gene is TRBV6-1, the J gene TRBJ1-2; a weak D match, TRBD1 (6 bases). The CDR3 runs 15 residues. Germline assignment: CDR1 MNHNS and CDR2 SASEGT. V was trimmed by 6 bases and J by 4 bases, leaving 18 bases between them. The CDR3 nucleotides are TGTGCCAGCAGAGGCCCAGGGGTTGAATCCTATGGCTACACCTTC. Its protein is CASRGPGVESYGYTF.

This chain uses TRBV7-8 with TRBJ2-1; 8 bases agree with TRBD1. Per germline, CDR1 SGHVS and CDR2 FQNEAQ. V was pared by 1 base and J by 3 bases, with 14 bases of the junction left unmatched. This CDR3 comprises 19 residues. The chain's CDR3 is CASSLDRGSVRGVYNEQFF. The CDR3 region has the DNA TGTGCCAGCAGCTTAGACAGGGGGAGCGTGCGGGGAGTCTACAATGAGCAGTTCTTC.

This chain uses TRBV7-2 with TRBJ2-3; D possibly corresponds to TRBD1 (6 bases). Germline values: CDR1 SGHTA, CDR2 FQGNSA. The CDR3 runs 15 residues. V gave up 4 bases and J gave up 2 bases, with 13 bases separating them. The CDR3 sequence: CASSSQGLVTDTQYF. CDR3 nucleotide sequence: TGTGCCAGCAGCTCCCAGGGGTTAGTCACAGATACGCAGTATTTT.

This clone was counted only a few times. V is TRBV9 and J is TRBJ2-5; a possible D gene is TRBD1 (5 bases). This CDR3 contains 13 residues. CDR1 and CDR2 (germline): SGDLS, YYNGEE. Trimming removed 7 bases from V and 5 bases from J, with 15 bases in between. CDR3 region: CASGAGLWETQYF. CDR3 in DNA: TGTGCCAGCGGGGCCGGGCTCTGGGAGACCCAGTACTTC.

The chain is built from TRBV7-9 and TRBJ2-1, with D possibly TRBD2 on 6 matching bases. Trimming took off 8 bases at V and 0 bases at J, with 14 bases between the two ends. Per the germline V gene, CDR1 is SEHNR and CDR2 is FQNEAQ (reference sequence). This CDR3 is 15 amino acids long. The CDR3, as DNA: TGTGCCAGCCTCGCGGGACGGAGCTCCTACAATGAGCAGTTCTTC. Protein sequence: CASLAGRSSYNEQFF.

CDR3 sequence reads: CAAGGSSYNSPLHF. As DNA, the CDR3 is TGTGCTGCAGGAGGGAGCTCCTATAATTCACCCCTCCACTTT. The gene calls are TRBV19 and TRBJ1-6, with D unclear. CDR1 is LNHDA and CDR2 is SQIVND in the germline V gene (reference sequence). The CDR3 totals 14 residues.

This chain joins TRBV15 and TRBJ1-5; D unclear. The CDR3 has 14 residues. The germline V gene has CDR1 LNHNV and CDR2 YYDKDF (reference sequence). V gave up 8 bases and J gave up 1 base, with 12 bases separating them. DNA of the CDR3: TGTGCCACCCACTCGGGGTTGAGCAATCAGCCCCAGCATTTT. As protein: CATHSGLSNQPQHF.

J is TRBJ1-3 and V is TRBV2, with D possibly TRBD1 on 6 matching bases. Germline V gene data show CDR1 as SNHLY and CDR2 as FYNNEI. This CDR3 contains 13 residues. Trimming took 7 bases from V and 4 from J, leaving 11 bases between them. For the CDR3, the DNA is TGTGCCAGCATCCGGGACAAAGGAAACACCATATATTTT. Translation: CASIRDKGNTIYF. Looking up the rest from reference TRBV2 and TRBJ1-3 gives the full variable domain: EPEVTQTPSHQVTQMGQEVILRCVPISNHLYFYWYRQILGQKVEFLVSFYNNEISEKSEIFDDQFSVERPDGSNFTLKIRSTKLEDSAMYFCASIRDKGNTIYFGEGSWLTVV.

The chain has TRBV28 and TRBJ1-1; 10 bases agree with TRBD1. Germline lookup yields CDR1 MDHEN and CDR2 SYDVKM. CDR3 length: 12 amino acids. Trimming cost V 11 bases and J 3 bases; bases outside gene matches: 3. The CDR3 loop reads CACGTGDTEAFF. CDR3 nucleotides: TGTGCCTGCGGGACAGGGGACACTGAAGCTTTCTTT. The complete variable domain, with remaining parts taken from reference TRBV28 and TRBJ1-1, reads DVKVTQSSRYLVKRTGEKVFLECVQDMDHENMFWYRQDPGLGLRLIYFSYDVKMKEKGDIPEGYSVSREKKERFSLILESASTNQTSMYLCACGTGDTEAFFGQGTRLTVV.

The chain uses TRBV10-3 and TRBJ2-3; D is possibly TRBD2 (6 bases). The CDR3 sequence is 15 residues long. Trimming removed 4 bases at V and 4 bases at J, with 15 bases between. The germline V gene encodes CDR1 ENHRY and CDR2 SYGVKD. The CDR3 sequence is CAISVGGDKADTQYF. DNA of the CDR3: TGTGCCATCAGTGTGGGGGGAGATAAGGCAGATACGCAGTATTTT.

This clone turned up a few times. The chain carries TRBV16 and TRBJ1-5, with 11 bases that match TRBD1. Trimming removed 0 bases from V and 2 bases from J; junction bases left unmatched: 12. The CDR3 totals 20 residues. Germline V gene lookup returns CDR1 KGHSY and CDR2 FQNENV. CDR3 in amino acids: CASSQSGAGTGGRGNQPQHF. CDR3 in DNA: TGTGCCAGCAGCCAATCCGGGGCCGGGACAGGGGGTAGGGGCAATCAGCCCCAGCATTTT.

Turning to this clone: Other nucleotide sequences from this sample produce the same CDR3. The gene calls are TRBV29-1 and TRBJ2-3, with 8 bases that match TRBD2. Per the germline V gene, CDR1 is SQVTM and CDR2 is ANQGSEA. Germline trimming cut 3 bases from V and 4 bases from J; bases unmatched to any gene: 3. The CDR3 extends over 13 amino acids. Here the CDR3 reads CSVERLASDTQYF. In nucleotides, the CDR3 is TGCAGCGTTGAGAGACTAGCGTCAGATACGCAGTATTTT.

The CDR3 DNA follows: TGTGCCATCAGTGAGTATGGGACTAGCGGGAACACAGATACGCAGTATTTT. It is translated as CAISEYGTSGNTDTQYF. V gene TRBV10-3 combines with J gene TRBJ2-3, with 13 bases that match TRBD2. V was clipped by 1 base and J by 2 bases; unmatched bases: 3. This CDR3 contains 17 residues. The germline gives CDR1 ENHRY, CDR2 SYGVKD.

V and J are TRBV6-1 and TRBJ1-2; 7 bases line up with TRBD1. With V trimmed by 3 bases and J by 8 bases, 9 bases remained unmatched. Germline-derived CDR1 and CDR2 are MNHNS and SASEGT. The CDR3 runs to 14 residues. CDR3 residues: CASSDPTGVLGYTF. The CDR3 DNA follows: TGTGCCAGCAGTGATCCAACAGGGGTTTTGGGCTACACCTTC.

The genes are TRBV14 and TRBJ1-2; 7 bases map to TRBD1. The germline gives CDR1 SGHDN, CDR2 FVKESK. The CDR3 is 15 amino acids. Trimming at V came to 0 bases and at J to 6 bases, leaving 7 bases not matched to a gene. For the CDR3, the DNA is TGTGCCAGCAGCCAAGATGCGGAGGGGGCGGATGGCTACACCTTC. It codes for CASSQDAEGADGYTF.

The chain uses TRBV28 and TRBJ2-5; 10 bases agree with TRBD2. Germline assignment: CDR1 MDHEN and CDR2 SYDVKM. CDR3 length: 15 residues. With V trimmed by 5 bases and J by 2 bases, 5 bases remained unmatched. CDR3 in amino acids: CASSPASGGQETQYF. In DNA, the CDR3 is TGTGCCAGCAGTCCAGCTAGCGGGGGACAAGAGACCCAGTACTTC.

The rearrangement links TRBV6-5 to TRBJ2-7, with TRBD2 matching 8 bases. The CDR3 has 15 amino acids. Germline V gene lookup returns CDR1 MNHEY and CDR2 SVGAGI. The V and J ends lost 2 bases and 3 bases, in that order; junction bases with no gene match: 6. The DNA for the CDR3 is TGTGCCAGCAGTTACCTCCCTAGCGGGTACTACGAGCAGTACTTC. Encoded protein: CASSYLPSGYYEQYF.

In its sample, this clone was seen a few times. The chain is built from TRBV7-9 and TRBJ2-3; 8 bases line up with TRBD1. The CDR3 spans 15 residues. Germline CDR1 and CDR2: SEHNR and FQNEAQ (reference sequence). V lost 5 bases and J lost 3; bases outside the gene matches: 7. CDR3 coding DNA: TGTGCCAGCAGCCCGGGGACAGGTGGGACAGATACGCAGTATTTT. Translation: CASSPGTGGTDTQYF.

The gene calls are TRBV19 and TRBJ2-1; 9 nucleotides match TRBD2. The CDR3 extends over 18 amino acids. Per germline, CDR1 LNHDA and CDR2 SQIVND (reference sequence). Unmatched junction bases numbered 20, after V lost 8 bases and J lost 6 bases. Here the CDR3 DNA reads TGTGCCAGTGCCCGAAAAAGCGGGAGGCCTATTGGGGCCAATGAGCAGTTCTTC. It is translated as CASARKSGRPIGANEQFF.

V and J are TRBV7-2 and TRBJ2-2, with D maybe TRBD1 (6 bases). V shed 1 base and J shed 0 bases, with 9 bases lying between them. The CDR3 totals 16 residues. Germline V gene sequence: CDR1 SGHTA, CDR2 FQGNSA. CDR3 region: CASSLEGGSNTGELFF. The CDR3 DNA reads TGTGCCAGCAGCTTAGAAGGGGGATCGAACACCGGGGAGCTGTTTTTT.

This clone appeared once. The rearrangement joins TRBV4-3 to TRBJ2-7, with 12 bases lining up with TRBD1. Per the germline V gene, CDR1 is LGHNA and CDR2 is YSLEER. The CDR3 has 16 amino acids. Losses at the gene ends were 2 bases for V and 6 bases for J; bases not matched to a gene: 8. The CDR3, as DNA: TGCGCCAGCAGCCAAAACCCAGGGACAGGGGGCGGCGAGCAGTACTTC. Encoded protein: CASSQNPGTGGGEQYF.

CDR3 in DNA: TGTGCCAGCAGTTACTCGTCGCTAAAGGAGCTGTTTTTT. As protein: CASSYSSLKELFF. This chain uses TRBV6-5 with TRBJ2-2; D is unclear. Germline V gene data show CDR1 as MNHEY and CDR2 as SVGAGI. The V and J ends lost 0 bases and 10 bases respectively, with 9 bases between them. CDR3 size: 13 residues.

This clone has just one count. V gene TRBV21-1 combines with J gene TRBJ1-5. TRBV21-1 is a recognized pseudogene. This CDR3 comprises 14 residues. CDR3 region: CASSKGGPNQPQHF. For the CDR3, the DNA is TGTGCCAGCAGCAAAGGAGGGCCCAATCAGCCCCAGCATTTT.